Below are 24 T cell receptor beta chains sequenced from a single sample in a study of T cell repertoires in cytomegalovirus infection. MiXCR, run by TCRdb on the reads, gives a single entry per CDR3 protein. The sample carries 100,000 to 150,000 distinct CDR3 sequences, approximately 24% recorded once. No cognate antigen is known for these TCRs. The source material was PBMCs, sequenced either directly or after in vitro stimulation (not recorded which). Every receptor here comes from a human donor in good health (CMV status not recorded). Some clones in this sample may be carry-over from other donors' samples.

This clonotype was seen ten or more times. This chain connects TRBV7-2 to TRBJ2-1, with D maybe TRBD2 (6 bases). Germline V lookup: CDR1 SGHTA, CDR2 FQGNSA. Trimming left V 5 bases short and J 3 bases short, with 20 bases between. The CDR3 consists of 17 residues. The CDR3 loop reads CASSKPTNPGLYNEQFF. The CDR3 coding sequence is TGTGCCAGCAGCAAACCCACAAATCCGGGACTCTACAATGAGCAGTTCTTC. Full variable domain (rest looked up from reference TRBV7-2 and TRBJ2-1): GAGVSQSPSNKVTEKGKDVELRCDPISGHTALYWYRQSLGQGLEFLIYFQGNSAPDKSGLPSDRFSAERTGGSVSTLTIQRTQQEDSAVYLCASSKPTNPGLYNEQFFGPGTRLTVL.

This clonotype was counted many times. This rearrangement joins TRBV7-9 to TRBJ1-2; D ambiguous. The CDR3 has 12 residues. CDR1 and CDR2 (germline): SEHNR, FQNEAQ (reference sequence). Trimming cost V 2 bases and J 5 bases, with 6 bases left between them. The CDR3 DNA follows: TGTGCCAGCAGCTTAAGCGGATATGGCTACACCTTC. Translating it yields CASSLSGYGYTF. Using reference TRBV7-9 and TRBJ1-2 for the parts outside the CDR3, the full variable domain is DTGVSQNPRHKITKRGQNVTFRCDPISEHNRLYWYRQTLGQGPEFLTYFQNEAQLEKSRLLSDRFSAERPKGSFSTLEIQRTEQGDSAMYLCASSLSGYGYTFGSGTRLTVV.

A few counts support this clonotype. This chain uses TRBV7-2 with TRBJ1-1; 7 bases match TRBD1. With V trimmed by 2 bases and J by 8 bases, 8 bases remained unmatched. Germline CDR1 is SGHTA and CDR2 is FQGNSA. The CDR3 covers 14 residues. The chain's CDR3 is CASSLPGQPIEAFF. CDR3 DNA: TGTGCCAGCAGCTTACCGGGACAGCCAATAGAAGCTTTCTTT. Combining the CDR3 with reference TRBV7-2 and TRBJ1-1 gives the whole variable domain GAGVSQSPSNKVTEKGKDVELRCDPISGHTALYWYRQSLGQGLEFLIYFQGNSAPDKSGLPSDRFSAERTGGSVSTLTIQRTQQEDSAVYLCASSLPGQPIEAFFGQGTRLTVV.

This clonotype was found a few times. The J gene is TRBJ2-5, the V gene TRBV9; possibly TRBD2 for D (6 bases). The germline gives CDR1 SGDLS, CDR2 YYNGEE. V lost 0 bases, J lost 2 bases, and 17 bases lay in between. This CDR3 spans 17 amino acids. DNA for the CDR3: TGTGCCAGCAGCGTAGGGCTAATCGGGAGCACGCAAGAGACCCAGTACTTC. Translation: CASSVGLIGSTQETQYF.

This clonotype was seen a few times. J is TRBJ2-7 and V is TRBV28; D is unclear. This CDR3 has 15 residues. Germline-derived CDR1 and CDR2 are MDHEN and SYDVKM. The V end lost 3 bases, the J end lost 0 bases, and 12 bases lay between the germline ends. The DNA for the CDR3 is TGTGCCAGCAGTTTTGCGGATCGAAGCTCCTACGAGCAGTACTTC. As protein: CASSFADRSSYEQYF.

This chain links TRBV11-2 with TRBJ2-3, with 7 bases fitting TRBD1. The germline V gene has CDR1 SGHAT and CDR2 FQNNGV. V trimming: 3 bases; J trimming: 1 base; junction bases outside the gene matches: 1. The CDR3 covers 14 residues. For the CDR3, the DNA is TGTGCCAGCAGCTTGGACAGGCGCACAGATACGCAGTATTTT. Protein: CASSLDRRTDTQYF.

About this clonotype: One junction end disagrees with the germline gene, perhaps due to a read error. The chain joins TRBV7-7 to TRBJ2-5; perhaps D is TRBD1 or TRBD2 (6 bases each). From germline, CDR1 is SSHAT and CDR2 FNYEAQ (reference sequence). CDR3 length equals 15 residues. This chain's CDR3 is CASSLGLGGGETQYF. Written as DNA, the CDR3 is TGTGCTAGCAGCTTAGGGCTCGGGGGCGGTGAGACCCAGTACTTC.

This clonotype has at least ten counts. The chain recombines TRBV11-3 with TRBJ2-3, with 10 bases lining up with TRBD1. This CDR3 spans 16 amino acids. Germline CDR1 SGHNT, CDR2 YENEEA. Unmatched junction bases numbered 7, after V lost 3 bases and J lost 4 bases. In DNA, the CDR3 is TGTGCCAGCAGCTTCACGACAGGGGGCCGGGCAGATACGCAGTATTTT. Amino acid sequence: CASSFTTGGRADTQYF.

At least ten counts were recorded for this clonotype. The chain links TRBV7-8 to TRBJ2-3; D gene uncertain. The V gene lost 0 bases and the J gene lost 6 bases, with 10 bases spanning the gap. There are 14 residues in the CDR3. Germline V lookup: CDR1 SGHVS, CDR2 FQNEAQ. The CDR3, as DNA: TGTGCCAGCAGCTTAGCGCCCTCATTGGATACGCAGTATTTT. It specifies CASSLAPSLDTQYF. The full variable domain, completed using reference TRBV7-8 and TRBJ2-3, is GAGVSQSPRYKVAKRGQDVALRCDPISGHVSLFWYQQALGQGPEFLTYFQNEAQLDKSGLPSDRFFAERPEGSVSTLKIQRTQQEDSAVYLCASSLAPSLDTQYFGPGTRLTVL.

On this clonotype itself: Relative to the germline gene, one junction end is altered; a read error may explain this. The V and J genes are TRBV18 and TRBJ2-5, with D tentatively TRBD2 (6 bases). CDR3 size: 14 residues. Germline V gene data show CDR1 as KGHSH and CDR2 as LQKENI. The CDR3 reads CANSRREYQETQYF. The DNA for the CDR3 is TGTGCCAACTCACGCCGGGAGTACCAAGAGACCCAGTACTTC.

J is TRBJ2-7 and V is TRBV30; D is possibly TRBD2 (6 bases). Germline V gives CDR1 GTSNPN, CDR2 SVGIG (reference sequence). CDR3 length: 14 amino acids. V shed 0 bases and J shed 0 bases, with 9 bases lying between them. This CDR3 is CAWSVGGSSYEQYF. Written as DNA, the CDR3 is TGTGCCTGGAGTGTTGGGGGGAGCTCCTACGAGCAGTACTTC. The full variable domain, completed using reference TRBV30 and TRBJ2-7, is SQTIHQWPATLVQPVGSPLSLECTVEGTSNPNLYWYRQAAGRGLQLLFYSVGIGQISSEVPQNLSASRPQDRQFILSSKKLLLSDSGFYLCAWSVGGSSYEQYFGPGTRLTVT.

V usage is TRBV2 and J usage is TRBJ1-5; no firm D call. Trimming cost V 4 bases and J 4 bases, with 11 bases left between them. Germline V gives CDR1 SNHLY, CDR2 FYNNEI. The length of the CDR3 is 14 residues. The CDR3 sequence: CASSGHLPNQPQHF. The CDR3 coding sequence is TGTGCCAGCAGTGGACACCTACCTAATCAGCCCCAGCATTTT.

The chain carries TRBV4-3 and TRBJ2-5; D may be TRBD1 or TRBD2 (6 bases each). This CDR3 spans 16 amino acids. Germline V gives CDR1 LGHNA, CDR2 YSLEER. V lost 4 bases and J lost 3, with 18 bases in between. The CDR3 region has the DNA TGCGCCAGCAGCCCGGGACCCGGAAGGGGGGAAGAGACCCAGTACTTC. Encoded protein: CASSPGPGRGEETQYF.

This clonotype was seen more than once but under ten times. The chain employs TRBV7-9 and TRBJ2-2; unclear D gene. CDR3 size: 13 residues. Between the trimmed V and J ends, which lost 3 bases and 4 bases, there was a span of 6 bases. The germline gives CDR1 SEHNR, CDR2 FQNEAQ (reference sequence). The CDR3 DNA reads TGTGCCAGCAGCTTGGAAACCACCGGGGAGCTGTTTTTT. This codes for CASSLETTGELFF.

This sequence joins TRBV4-2 and TRBJ1-1; the D is unclear. The CDR3 runs to 14 residues. Germline V CDR1 and CDR2: LGHNA, YNFKEQ. The V and J ends lost 5 bases and 1 base respectively, with 11 bases between them. The CDR3 DNA reads as TGTGCCAGCAGCTTTCCAGACGGGAACACTGAAGCTTTCTTT. Protein sequence: CASSFPDGNTEAFF.

This clonotype was detected many times. This chain uses TRBV7-8 with TRBJ1-3; 9 positions agree with TRBD1. Per germline, CDR1 SGHVS and CDR2 FQNEAQ. J lost 4 bases, V lost 2 bases, and 6 bases had no gene match. This CDR3 has 16 amino acids. The CDR3 loop is CASSLHRGLGGNTIYF. CDR3 DNA: TGTGCCAGCAGCTTACACAGGGGGCTGGGAGGAAACACCATATATTTT. Full variable domain (rest looked up from reference TRBV7-8 and TRBJ1-3): GAGVSQSPRYKVAKRGQDVALRCDPISGHVSLFWYQQALGQGPEFLTYFQNEAQLDKSGLPSDRFFAERPEGSVSTLKIQRTQQEDSAVYLCASSLHRGLGGNTIYFGEGSWLTVV.

This clonotype has a handful of counts. The chain recombines TRBV12-5 with TRBJ2-3; no firm D call. CDR3 length: 13 residues. In germline, CDR1 is LGHNT, CDR2 FRNRAP. V dropped 3 bases and J dropped 2 bases, with 6 bases sitting between them. The CDR3 DNA reads TGTGCTAGTGGTTTCAAGGACACAGATACGCAGTATTTT. Its translation: CASGFKDTDTQYF. Complete variable domain (other parts from reference TRBV12-5 and TRBJ2-3): DARVTQTPRHKVTEMGQEVTMRCQPILGHNTVFWYRQTMMQGLELLAYFRNRAPLDDSGMPKDRFSAEMPDATLATLKIQPSEPRDSAVYFCASGFKDTDTQYFGPGTRLTVL.

This chain uses TRBV7-9 with TRBJ1-2; D is perhaps TRBD1 (5 bases). The germline gives CDR1 SEHNR, CDR2 FQNEAQ (reference sequence). This CDR3 is built from 11 residues. Trimming removed 5 bases from V and 6 bases from J, with 7 bases in between. For the CDR3, the DNA is TGTGCCAGCAGCCTAGGGGATGGCTACACCTTC. Its translation: CASSLGDGYTF. Complete variable domain (other parts from reference TRBV7-9 and TRBJ1-2): DTGVSQNPRHKITKRGQNVTFRCDPISEHNRLYWYRQTLGQGPEFLTYFQNEAQLEKSRLLSDRFSAERPKGSFSTLEIQRTEQGDSAMYLCASSLGDGYTFGSGTRLTVV.

This clonotype has a count of ten or more. The V call is TRBV7-2, the J call TRBJ2-1; D perhaps matches TRBD2 (6 bases). Germline loops: CDR1 SGHTA, CDR2 FQGNSA. V shed 7 bases and J shed 2 bases, with 15 bases lying between them. The CDR3 is 15 residues long. The CDR3 DNA reads TGTGCCAGCATCGGGATGGGCGGGACCTACAATGAGCAGTTCTTC. Translated: CASIGMGGTYNEQFF.

The sample holds a few counts of this clonotype. This chain uses TRBV7-2 with TRBJ1-5, with TRBD1 identical over 9 bases. V trimming: 1 base; J trimming: 4 bases; junction bases outside the gene matches: 5. This CDR3 is 16 amino acids long. In germline, CDR1 is SGHTA, CDR2 FQGNSA. The CDR3 region is CASSLGGQGENQPQHF. The CDR3 coding sequence is TGTGCCAGCAGCTTAGGGGGACAGGGAGAGAATCAGCCCCAGCATTTT.

This rearrangement joins TRBV20-1 to TRBJ2-5, with D maybe TRBD2 (6 bases). The CDR3 has 16 amino acids. V lost 3 bases to trimming and J lost 1 base, with 18 bases between them. Germline loops: CDR1 DFQATT, CDR2 SNEGSKA (reference sequence). DNA of the CDR3: TGCAGTGCTAGGATTGTCAGGAGGGAGCCCCAAGAGACCCAGTACTTC. It yields the protein CSARIVRREPQETQYF.

The chain couples TRBV20-1 to TRBJ1-3, with unresolved D. Between the trimmed V and J ends, which lost 2 bases and 4 bases, there was a span of 3 bases. Germline V CDR1 and CDR2: DFQATT, SNEGSKA (reference sequence). This CDR3 is 11 amino acids long. The CDR3 sequence is CSARRGNTIYF. The CDR3 DNA reads TGCAGTGCTAGACGGGGAAACACCATATATTTT.

This clonotype was seen only a few times. The chain recombines TRBV18 with TRBJ1-1; 7 nucleotides match TRBD1. The germline V gene encodes CDR1 KGHSH and CDR2 LQKENI. The CDR3 spans 19 residues. V shed 3 bases and J 4 bases; nucleotides not matched to a gene: 20. The CDR3 is CASSPFLEGASRRSTEAFF. CDR3 bases: TGTGCCAGCTCACCCTTCCTCGAGGGGGCAAGTCGGAGGAGCACTGAAGCTTTCTTT.

This clonotype was counted many times. The chain combines TRBV11-3 with TRBJ1-1; D is ambiguous. Germline V gene data show CDR1 as SGHNT and CDR2 as YENEEA. This CDR3 has 12 residues. Trimming left V 0 bases short and J 11 bases short, with 10 bases between. CDR3 sequence reads: CASSLERARAFF. CDR3 coding DNA: TGTGCCAGCAGCTTAGAGCGGGCGAGGGCTTTCTTT.